This is a list of T cell receptor beta chains from one sample in a study of shared clonotypes between healthy human individuals. Generated by immunoSEQ multiplex PCR, the TCRdb table keeps only in-frame clones and is missing some. Of around 440,000 clones listed, around 77% were seen once; the top ten hold more than 10%. Sequencing was carried out using PBMCs. The origin of the receptors is a woman between 40 and 55 years old in good health. Some clones in this sample may be carry-over from other donors' samples. Both conserved end residues are part of each CDR3. D genes are given only for firm matches. Size values are once, few and many counts, or a class for expanded clones, and some rows have none.

CDR3 length,D gene,clone size,V gene,J gene,CDR3 DNA,CDR3 protein
17,-,-,TRBV9,TRBJ1-3,TGTGCCAGCAGCGTAGGGGCAGGATGGAGCTCTGGAAACACCATATATTTT,CASSVGAGWSSGNTIYF
15,TRBD1,-,TRBV7-6,TRBJ2-1,TGTGCCAGCAGCTCCGCCGGGACAGGGAACTTTGAGCAGTTCTTC,CASSSAGTGNFEQFF
15,TRBD2,many,TRBV27,TRBJ2-3,TGTGCCAGCAGTCCGCGGACTAGTAGCACAGATACGCAGTATTTT,CASSPRTSSTDTQYF
15,-,-,TRBV6-5,TRBJ2-7,TGTGCCAGCAGTTTAGTGGCCGGGAGCTCCTACGAGCAGTACTTC,CASSLVAGSSYEQYF
14,TRBD1,-,TRBV5-4,TRBJ1-2,TGTGCCAGCAGTAGGGGGCGGGAAGACTATGGCTACACCTTC,CASSRGREDYGYTF
11,-,-,TRBV29-1,TRBJ2-2,TGCAGCACCGGGTGGGCCGGGGAGCTGTTTTTT,CSTGWAGELFF
14,-,-,TRBV28,TRBJ2-7,TGTGCCAGCAGCCCACCGGGACACACTTACGAGCAGTACTTC,CASSPPGHTYEQYF
12,-,-,TRBV6-5,TRBJ2-3,TGTGCCAGCAGCAGGGGGAGGGATACGCAGTATTTT,CASSRGRDTQYF
15,-,-,TRBV29-1,TRBJ2-7,TGCAGCGTTGAGGGCGGGGGGACAGGGACCTACGAGCAGTACTTC,CSVEGGGTGTYEQYF
13,-,-,TRBV28,TRBJ1-2,TGTGCCAGCAGTCTTCGGGGGGGCTATGGCTACACCTTC,CASSLRGGYGYTF
14,-,-,TRBV5-1,TRBJ1-1,TGCGCCAGCAGCTTAATGACAGGTGGGACTGAAGCTTTCTTT,CASSLMTGGTEAFF
13,-,-,TRBV15,TRBJ2-7,TGTGCCACCAGCAGAGATTTGAACAACGAGCAGTACTTC,CATSRDLNNEQYF
18,TRBD2,-,TRBV5-1,TRBJ2-7,TGCGCCAGCAGCGCCGGACTAGCGGGAACAACACTTTTCTACGAGCAGTACTTC,CASSAGLAGTTLFYEQYF
14,TRBD1,-,TRBV6-5,TRBJ2-7,TGTGCCAGCAGACTGGGACAGGGTCACTCCGAGCAGTACTTC,CASRLGQGHSEQYF
15,-,once,TRBV14,TRBJ2-3,TGTGCCAGCAGCCGTGGGACGGTCAGCACAGATACGCAGTATTTT,CASSRGTVSTDTQYF
17,-,-,TRBV5-4,TRBJ2-7,TGTGCCAGCAGCTTTCGGGATCGGACGGAGATATCTTACGAGCAGTACTTC,CASSFRDRTEISYEQYF
12,-,-,TRBV11-3,TRBJ2-5,TGTGCCAGCAGCTTAGATCGAGAGACCCAGTACTTC,CASSLDRETQYF
14,-,-,TRBV7-3,TRBJ2-3,TGTGCCAGCAGCTTAGGTTCGGCGGCAGATACGCAGTATTTT,CASSLGSAADTQYF
13,-,-,TRBV6-4,TRBJ1-1,TGTGCCAGCAGTGAAACACAGGGAAGTGAAGCTTTCTTT,CASSETQGSEAFF
11,-,-,TRBV2,TRBJ2-1,TGTGCCAGCAAGCTGTACAATGAGCAGTTCTTC,CASKLYNEQFF
13,-,-,TRBV5-4,TRBJ2-7,TGTGCCAGCAGCTTAGACGTTACCTACGAGCAGTACTTC,CASSLDVTYEQYF
13,-,-,TRBV10-1,TRBJ2-1,TGCGCCAGCAGTGAGTCGGGGGACAATGAGCAGTTCTTC,CASSESGDNEQFF
14,-,-,TRBV28,TRBJ2-7,TGTGCCAGCAGCCGGACAGCGAGCTCCTACGAGCAGTACTTC,CASSRTASSYEQYF
15,TRBD1,-,TRBV19,TRBJ1-1,TGTGCCAGTAGTGCCTTACAGGGGCGGGGCACTGAAGCTTTCTTT,CASSALQGRGTEAFF
13,-,-,TRBV11-1,TRBJ1-1,TGTGCCAGCAGCTTAGGTCCCGGAGTGAAGGCTTTCTTT,CASSLGPGVKAFF
13,-,-,TRBV7-2,TRBJ2-3,TGTGCCAGCAGCTTAGGGGCCACAGATGCGCGGTATTTT,CASSLGATDARYF
16,-,-,TRBV5-1,TRBJ2-7,TGCGCCAGCAGCTTTGGGCCTGGGACGGGCGGCAACGAGCAGTACTTC,CASSFGPGTGGNEQYF
15,TRBD1,many,TRBV6-6,TRBJ1-5,TGTGCCAGCAGTACAAGACAGGGGGGCGATCAGCCCCAGCATTTT,CASSTRQGGDQPQHF
15,-,-,TRBV7-2,TRBJ1-5,TGTGCCAGCAGGCAAGGGGGAGGGGGCAATCAGCCCCAGCATTTT,CASRQGGGGNQPQHF
14,-,-,TRBV19,TRBJ2-3,TGTGCCAGTAGTATACAGCGGGGCACAGATACGCAGTATTTT,CASSIQRGTDTQYF
14,-,-,TRBV11-2,TRBJ1-3,TGTGCCAGCGGGTTCGGCCTCTCTGGAAACACCATATATTTT,CASGFGLSGNTIYF
14,-,-,TRBV9,TRBJ2-5,TGTGCCAGCAGCGTAGATAAGTTCGGGGAGACCCAGTACTTC,CASSVDKFGETQYF
14,-,-,TRBV9,TRBJ2-5,TGTGCCAGCAGCGTAGGGTCAGGCCAAGAGACCCAGTACTTC,CASSVGSGQETQYF
13,-,-,TRBV5-1,TRBJ2-7,TGCGCCAGCAGCTTGGTTGGACAAAACGAGCAGTACTTC,CASSLVGQNEQYF
18,-,-,TRBV4-1,TRBJ2-2,TGCGCCAGCAGCCAAGAGGGAATAGCGCGACGAAACACCGGGGAGCTGTTTTTT,CASSQEGIARRNTGELFF
15,-,-,TRBV11-3,TRBJ2-2,TGTGCCAGCAGCTTAACAGGGAGGGACACCGGGGAGCTGTTTTTT,CASSLTGRDTGELFF
11,-,-,TRBV28,TRBJ2-3,TGTGCCAGCAGTATACCAGATACGCAGTATTTT,CASSIPDTQYF
15,TRBD2,-,TRBV7-8,TRBJ2-1,TGTGCCAGCAGCCCTTCGCCGGGGAGGGGAAATGAGCAGTTCTTC,CASSPSPGRGNEQFF
12,-,-,TRBV29-1,TRBJ2-5,TGCAGCGTTGCCAGGGAGAGTGAGACCCAGTACTTC,CSVARESETQYF
14,TRBD1,-,TRBV19,TRBJ2-1,TGTGCCAGCACGGACAGGGGGCGAATCGATGAGCAGTTCTTC,CASTDRGRIDEQFF
16,-,-,TRBV7-9,TRBJ2-5,TGTGCCAGCAGCTCCCCTCGGCAGAAACTCCAAGAGACCCAGTACTTC,CASSSPRQKLQETQYF
15,TRBD1,-,TRBV29-1,TRBJ2-7,TGCAGCGTTGCGCTGGGACAGGGGGCGCTTAACGAGCAGTACTTC,CSVALGQGALNEQYF
14,-,few,TRBV5-6,TRBJ1-2,TGTGCCAGCAGCTCTGCCCGGGGGGGCTATGGCTACACCTTC,CASSSARGGYGYTF
15,TRBD2,-,TRBV30,TRBJ2-7,TGTGCCTGGAGTGTACCAGCGGGAGTAAGGTACGAGCAGTACTTC,CAWSVPAGVRYEQYF
14,-,-,TRBV7-9,TRBJ2-7,TGTGCCAGCAGCTTGGGGCAATGGAAGGGCGAGCAGTACTTC,CASSLGQWKGEQYF
13,TRBD2,-,TRBV6-1,TRBJ2-7,TGTGCCACCGTCCGGGACTACTCCTACGAGCAGTACTTC,CATVRDYSYEQYF
14,-,-,TRBV9,TRBJ1-5,TGTGCCAGCAGCGTAGGAGGAGGGACGTCGCCCCAGCATTTT,CASSVGGGTSPQHF
17,TRBD2,-,TRBV5-4,TRBJ2-2,TGTGCCAGCAGGCTAGCGGGAGGGCCGTCAGGTGTCGGGGAGCTGTTTTTT,CASRLAGGPSGVGELFF
13,TRBD1,-,TRBV7-2,TRBJ2-5,TGTGCCAGCAGTCGAGGGGGCGAGGAGACCCAGTACTTC,CASSRGGEETQYF
12,-,-,TRBV6-1,TRBJ1-5,TGTGCCAGCAGGTTGGGGAATCAGCCCCAGCATTTT,CASRLGNQPQHF
14,-,-,TRBV6-5,TRBJ1-1,TGTGCCAGCAGTCTAGGGGGGGCAGGGACTGAAGCTTTCTTT,CASSLGGAGTEAFF
10,-,many,TRBV28,TRBJ2-7,TGTGCCAGCGGCGGGAACGAGCAGTACTTC,CASGGNEQYF